This entry concerns a single T cell receptor (beta chain). Antigen: not known. The record originates from a study of T cell repertoires in cytomegalovirus infection. TCRdb reprocessed the reads via MiXCR and lists one record per CDR3 protein. The data hold roughly 500,000 distinct CDR3 sequences, with 30% to 40% observed a single time. This CDR3 is 16 amino acids long. V was shortened by 4 bases and J by 2 bases, with 15 bases between the two germline ends. Germline values: CDR1 MDHEN, CDR2 SYDVKM. Study results and limitations: Predominance within the ex vivo response was attributable to HLA-C-restricted CMV-specific TCR beta clonotypes.

This receptor was obtained from a human donor in good health (CMV status not recorded). Some clones in this sample may be carry-over from other donors' samples. The chain employs TRBV28 and TRBJ1-5; D is possibly TRBD1 (5 bases). The sequences come from cultured PBMCs, collected from culture after CMV antigen stimulation. The CDR3 sequence: CASSWDWGGGNQPQHF. The CDR3 coding sequence is TGTGCCAGCAGTTGGGACTGGGGCGGCGGCAATCAGCCCCAGCATTTT.